Included here is one T cell receptor (beta chain) sequence, with context. Using immunoSEQ multiplex PCR, the repertoire was profiled, and TCRdb retains in-frame clones only, with some absent. The sample includes hundreds of thousands of clones, around 89% of them seen just once. This sample stems from a study of blood T cell repertoires in COVID-19. Trimming removed 1 base from V and 7 bases from J, with 5 bases in between. From germline, CDR1 is LNHNV and CDR2 YYDKDF (reference sequence). The CDR3 contains 12 residues. Specimen: PBMCs or T cells enriched from blood (not recorded which). The J gene is TRBJ2-1, the V gene TRBV15; D remains unclear. The receptor was derived from a woman aged 45-59 years who had recovered from COVID-19. The CDR3 here is CATSRALNEQFF. CDR3 DNA sequence: TGTGCCACCAGCAGAGCATTGAATGAGCAGTTCTTC.